Sequencing of this TCR beta chain was carried out in a study of T cell responses to AZD1222 COVID-19 vaccine. Study-level information: Second doses at about 4 or about 12 weeks were pooled. Study conclusions and caveats: Donors were largely white British and mainly female; clonal diversity was possibly underestimated.

As for this clone: The antigen is unknown.

Generated by immunoSEQ multiplex PCR, the TCRdb table keeps only in-frame clones and is missing some. The sample comprises roughly 81,000 clones, 75% to 90% of which are singletons, and under 20% rests with the top ten. Material: peripheral blood, obtained on day 0 of AZD1222 vaccination. The receptor was derived from an adult in good health.

The CDR3 sequence: CASSIVSLNEKLFF. CDR3 coding DNA: TGTGCCAGTAGTATAGTCAGCCTTAATGAAAAACTGTTTTTT. The chain is built from TRBV19 and TRBJ1-4; D call uncertain. This CDR3 region has 14 residues. V shed 1 base and J shed 4 bases, with 7 bases lying between them. Germline V gene lookup returns CDR1 LNHDA and CDR2 SQIVND (reference sequence).